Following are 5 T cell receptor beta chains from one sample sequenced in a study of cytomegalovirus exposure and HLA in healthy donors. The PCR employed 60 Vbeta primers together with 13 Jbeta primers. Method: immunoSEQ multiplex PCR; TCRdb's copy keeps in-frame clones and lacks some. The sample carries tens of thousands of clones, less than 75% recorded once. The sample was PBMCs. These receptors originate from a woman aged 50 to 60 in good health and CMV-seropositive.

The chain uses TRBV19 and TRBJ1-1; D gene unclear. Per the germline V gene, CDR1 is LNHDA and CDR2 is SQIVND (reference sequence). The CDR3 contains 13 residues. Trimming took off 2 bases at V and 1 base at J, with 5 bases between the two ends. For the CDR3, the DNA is TGTGCCAGTAGTATACGGGGGAACACTGAAGCTTTCTTT. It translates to CASSIRGNTEAFF.

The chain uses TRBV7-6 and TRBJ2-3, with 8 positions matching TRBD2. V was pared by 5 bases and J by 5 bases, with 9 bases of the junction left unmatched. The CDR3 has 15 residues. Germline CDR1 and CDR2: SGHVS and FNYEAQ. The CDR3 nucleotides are TGTGCCAGCAGCCCCCCGGGGGGGGGCGTAGATACGCAGTATTTT. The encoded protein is CASSPPGGGVDTQYF.

The CDR3, as DNA: TGTGCCAGCAGCTTTAGCGGGGCCGGGGGAGATACGCAGTATTTT. Encoded protein: CASSFSGAGGDTQYF. The chain is built from TRBV11-1 and TRBJ2-3; 8 bases match TRBD2. The V gene's germline CDR1 is SGHAT and CDR2 FQDESV (reference sequence). Trimming cost V 3 bases and J 5 bases; bases outside gene matches: 7. The CDR3 extends over 15 amino acids.

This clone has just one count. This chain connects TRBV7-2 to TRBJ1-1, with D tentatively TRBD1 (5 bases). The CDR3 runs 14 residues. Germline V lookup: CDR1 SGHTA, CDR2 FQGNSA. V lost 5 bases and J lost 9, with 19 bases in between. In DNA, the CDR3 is TGTGCCAGCAGCCCCTATCCAGGGTTTTCCCAAGCTTTCTTT. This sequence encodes CASSPYPGFSQAFF.

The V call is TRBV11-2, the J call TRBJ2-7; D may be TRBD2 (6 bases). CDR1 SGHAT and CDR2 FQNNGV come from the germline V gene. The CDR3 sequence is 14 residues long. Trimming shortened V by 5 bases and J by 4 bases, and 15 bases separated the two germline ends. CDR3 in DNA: TGTGCCAGCAGCCCGGGATCGGAGGGGTACGAGCAGTACTTC. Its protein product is CASSPGSEGYEQYF. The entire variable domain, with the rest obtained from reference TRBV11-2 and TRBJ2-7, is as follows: EAGVAQSPRYKIIEKRQSVAFWCNPISGHATLYWYQQILGQGPKLLIQFQNNGVVDDSQLPKDRFSAERLKGVDSTLKIQPAKLEDSAVYLCASSPGSEGYEQYFGPGTRLTVT.